This entry lists 4 T cell receptor beta chains sequenced from one sample in a study of cytomegalovirus exposure and HLA in healthy donors. Vbeta (60) and Jbeta (13) primers were used in the PCR. The method was immunoSEQ multiplex PCR; TCRdb's version includes in-frame clones alone and lacks a portion of them. The table for this sample gives approximately 75,000 clones. Sequencing was performed on PBMCs. These receptors originate from a boy younger than 18 in good health and CMV-seronegative.

The chain has TRBV19 and TRBJ2-2, with D perhaps TRBD1 (5 bases). Germline assignment: CDR1 LNHDA and CDR2 SQIVND (reference sequence). The V end was cut by 0 bases, the J end by 1 base, with 9 bases between. The CDR3 sequence is 16 residues long. CDR3 coding DNA: TGTGCCAGTAGTATAGAGTGGACACGGAACACCGGGGAGCTGTTTTTT. It encodes CASSIEWTRNTGELFF.

The chain uses TRBV5-6 and TRBJ1-2; D gene ambiguous. The CDR3 sequence is 13 residues long. Germline lookup yields CDR1 SGHDT and CDR2 YYEEEE. V was pared by 3 bases and J by 2 bases, with 8 bases between. The CDR3 DNA is TGTGCCAGCAGCTCCCGGGTGAACTATGGCTACACCTTC. This gives the protein CASSSRVNYGYTF.

The chain links TRBV6-5 to TRBJ1-2; D ambiguous. The V gene's germline CDR1 is MNHEY and CDR2 SVGAGI. The CDR3 is made up of 15 amino acids. V was clipped by 2 bases and J by 1 base, with 11 bases between them. DNA of the CDR3: TGTGCCAGCAGTTACCAGAACACAAATAACTATGGCTACACCTTC. Its translation: CASSYQNTNNYGYTF.

This chain connects TRBV4-3 to TRBJ1-2; D may be TRBD1 (6 bases). Germline V gene lookup returns CDR1 LGHNA and CDR2 YSLEER. The V gene lost 0 bases and the J gene lost 0 bases, with 11 bases spanning the gap. The CDR3 totals 16 residues. CDR3 residues: CASSQEGPGANYGYTF. CDR3 coding DNA: TGCGCCAGCAGCCAAGAAGGTCCAGGGGCTAACTATGGCTACACCTTC.